This T cell receptor beta chain was recovered during a study of control samples from healthy donors and cancer patients. Produced via immunoSEQ multiplex PCR; TCRdb's table is partial and in-frame only. Among 140,000 to 150,000 clones listed, approximately 93% were seen once. Germline assignment: CDR1 SGHAT and CDR2 FQDESV (reference sequence). This CDR3 spans 15 amino acids. With 5 bases removed from V and 0 bases from J, the gap between germline ends came to 12 bases. Input material: blood. The chain recombines TRBV11-1 with TRBJ2-3; D perhaps matches TRBD1 (6 bases). The origin of this receptor is a man younger than 30 in good health. CDR3 nucleotide sequence: TGTGCCAGCAGCCCGATGACAGGCAGCACAGATACGCAGTATTTT. It specifies CASSPMTGSTDTQYF.